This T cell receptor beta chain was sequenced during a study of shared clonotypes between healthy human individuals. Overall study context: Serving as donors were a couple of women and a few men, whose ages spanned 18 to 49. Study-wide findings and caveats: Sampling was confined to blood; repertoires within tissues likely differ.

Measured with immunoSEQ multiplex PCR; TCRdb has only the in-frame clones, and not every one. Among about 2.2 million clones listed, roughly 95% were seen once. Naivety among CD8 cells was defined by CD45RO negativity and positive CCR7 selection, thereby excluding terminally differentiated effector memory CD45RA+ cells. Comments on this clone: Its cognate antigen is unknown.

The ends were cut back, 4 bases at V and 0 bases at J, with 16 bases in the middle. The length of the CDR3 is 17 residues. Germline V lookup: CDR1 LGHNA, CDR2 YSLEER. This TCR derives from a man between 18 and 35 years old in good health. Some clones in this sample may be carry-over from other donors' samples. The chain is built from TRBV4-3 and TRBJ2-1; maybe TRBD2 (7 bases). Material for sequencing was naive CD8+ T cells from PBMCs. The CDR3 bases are TGCGCCAGCAGCCCTAAGGGGGGGAGGAGCTCCTACAATGAGCAGTTCTTC. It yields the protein CASSPKGGRSSYNEQFF.